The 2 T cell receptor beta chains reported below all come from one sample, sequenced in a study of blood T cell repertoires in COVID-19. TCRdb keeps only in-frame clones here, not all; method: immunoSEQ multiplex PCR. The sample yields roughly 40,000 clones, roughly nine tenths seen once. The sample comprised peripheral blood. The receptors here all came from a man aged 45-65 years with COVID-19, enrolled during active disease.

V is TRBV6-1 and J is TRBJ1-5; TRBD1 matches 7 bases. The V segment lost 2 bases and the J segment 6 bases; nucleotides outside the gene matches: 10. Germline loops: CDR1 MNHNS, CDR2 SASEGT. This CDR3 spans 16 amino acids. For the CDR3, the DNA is TGTGCCAGCAGTGAAAGTTATCGCCAGGGGGGTCAGCCCCAGCATTTT. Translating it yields CASSESYRQGGQPQHF.

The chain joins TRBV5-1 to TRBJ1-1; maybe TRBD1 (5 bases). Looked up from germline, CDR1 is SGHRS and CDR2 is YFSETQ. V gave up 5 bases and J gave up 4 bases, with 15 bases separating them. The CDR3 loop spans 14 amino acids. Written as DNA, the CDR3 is TGCGCCAGCAGTGCGGGGGGGTCGTTCACTGAAGCTTTCTTT. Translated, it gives CASSAGGSFTEAFF. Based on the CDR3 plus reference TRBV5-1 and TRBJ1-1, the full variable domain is KAGVTQTPRYLIKTRGQQVTLSCSPISGHRSVSWYQQTPGQGLQFLFEYFSETQRNKGNFPGRFSGRQFSNSRSEMNVSTLELGDSALYLCASSAGGSFTEAFFGQGTRLTVV.